Presented here are 9 T cell receptor beta chains from one specimen sequenced in a study of blood T cell repertoires in COVID-19. Measured with immunoSEQ multiplex PCR; TCRdb has only the in-frame clones, and not every one. The sample consists of some 130,000 clones, 80% to 90% of them appearing once. The sample consisted of PBMCs or T cells enriched from blood (not recorded which). The origin of the receptors is a man aged 35 to 55 with acute COVID-19.

V and J are TRBV6-4 and TRBJ2-7; 14 bases line up with TRBD2. Germline CDR1 and CDR2: MRHNA and SNTAGT. V dropped 8 bases and J dropped 7; count of bases not matched to a gene: 4. CDR3 size: 13 residues. The DNA for the CDR3 is TGTGCCAGCGCCGGACTAGCGGGAGGAGAGCAGTACTTC. As protein: CASAGLAGGEQYF.

V and J are TRBV19 and TRBJ2-7; a possible D gene is TRBD2 (6 bases). This CDR3 is built from 11 residues. The V gene's germline CDR1 is LNHDA and CDR2 SQIVND (reference sequence). V was clipped by 5 bases and J by 6 bases, with 8 bases between them. The CDR3 protein is CASSYSGEQYF. CDR3 in DNA: TGTGCCAGTAGTTATAGCGGCGAGCAGTACTTC.

V and J are TRBV13 and TRBJ2-3, with a weak D call TRBD2 (5 bases). The CDR3 is 15 amino acids. Germline V lookup: CDR1 PRHDT, CDR2 FYEKMQ (reference sequence). Trimming shortened V by 0 bases and J by 0 bases, and 7 bases separated the two germline ends. CDR3 in DNA: TGTGCCAGCAGCTTAGGAGGACTTAGCACAGATACGCAGTATTTT. Its translation is CASSLGGLSTDTQYF.

The V and J genes are TRBV12-3 or TRBV12-4 and TRBJ1-2; D is ambiguous. The V and J ends lost 2 bases and 6 bases respectively, with 10 bases between them. The CDR3 extends over 13 amino acids. The CDR3 DNA reads as TGTGCCAGCAGTTTAAGCGGGAGTGATGGCTACACCTTC. This encodes CASSLSGSDGYTF.

The gene calls are TRBV30 and TRBJ1-2; 8 bases are a match to TRBD1. V lost 2 bases, J lost 4 bases, and 3 bases stayed unmatched. CDR1 and CDR2 from the germline V gene are GTSNPN and SVGIG (reference sequence). The CDR3 is 13 residues long. CDR3 sequence (DNA): TGTGCCTGGAGTCCGGGACAGGCCTATGGCTACACCTTC. Translation: CAWSPGQAYGYTF.

The chain couples TRBV2 to TRBJ1-2, with 9 bases that match TRBD1. Germline V CDR1 and CDR2: SNHLY, FYNNEI. This CDR3 has 14 residues. V shed 7 bases, J shed 1 base, and the junction held 4 bases outside the gene matches. CDR3 nucleotide sequence: TGTGCCAGCACCAGGGACAGGGATAACTATGGCTACACCTTC. It translates to CASTRDRDNYGYTF.

The chain joins TRBV6-5 to TRBJ2-5; 7 positions match TRBD1. The CDR3 has 15 residues. CDR1 and CDR2 (germline): MNHEY, SVGAGI. V gave up 4 bases and J gave up 4 bases; unmatched junction bases: 9. CDR3 DNA sequence: TGTGCCAGCAGTTTCCGGGACAGTGCTCGAGAGACCCAGTACTTC. It encodes CASSFRDSARETQYF.

The chain uses TRBV10-3 and TRBJ2-7; TRBD2 might be the D (5 bases). The V gene's germline CDR1 is ENHRY and CDR2 SYGVKD. There are 14 residues in the CDR3. Trimming pared 3 bases from V and 3 bases from J, leaving 12 bases between. The CDR3 sequence: CAISDSTEGYEQYF. The CDR3 DNA is TGTGCCATCAGTGACTCTACAGAGGGCTACGAGCAGTACTTC.

As DNA, the CDR3 is TGTGCCAGCAGCTTAGGACCGGGACAGGGTAGTCTCCACTATGGCTACACCTTC. Protein product: CASSLGPGQGSLHYGYTF. V and J are TRBV5-4 and TRBJ1-2, with 9 bases identical to TRBD1. From germline, CDR1 is SGHNT and CDR2 YYREEE (reference sequence). CDR3 length: 18 amino acids. Losses at the gene ends were 2 bases for V and 3 bases for J; bases not matched to a gene: 14.